This T cell receptor beta chain was recorded in a study of T cells in Graves' hyperthyroidism and ophthalmopathy. Amplified TCR beta CDR3 regions derived from RNA transcripts. The HTBI set primed first-round TCR CDR3 RT-PCR. TCRdb fed the multiplex PCR reads into MiXCR, producing one record per CDR3 protein. The sample consists of about 610,000 distinct CDR3 sequences, 14% to 15% of them appearing once. Germline V gene lookup returns CDR1 LNHDA and CDR2 SQIVND (reference sequence). Trimming left V 3 bases short and J 2 bases short, with 14 bases between. CDR3 length equals 15 residues. Worth noting for this clonotype: A much larger clonotype is one base distant, so this may be a read error. Because the CDR3 is missing its conserved closing phenylalanine or tryptophan, this is likely a read error.

Material: blood. The chain couples TRBV19 to TRBJ2-7; possible D gene TRBD2, 6 bases. The origin of this receptor is a woman aged 40 to 50 with Graves' ophthalmopathy. CDR3 DNA: TGTGCCAGTAGTATTAGCTTGGCTAGCGCCTACGAGCAGTACCTC. It yields the protein CASSISLASAYEQYL.